One sample yielded the 11 T cell receptor beta chains listed below, sequenced in a study of post-analysis software for immune sequencing data. Built from TCR beta cDNA, the libraries had unique molecular identifiers in them. TCRdb ran MiXCR on the PCR reads and lists one entry per CDR3 protein. The table has 600,000 to 700,000 distinct CDR3 sequences, 59% seen once; the top ten hold approximately 10%. These receptors' targets are unknown. General study findings and limits: Patients used roughly five TRBV segments, including TRBV5-6, TRBV5-1 and TRBV20-1, more often than controls.

The sample comprised blood. The source is a girl aged 2-10 years with multiple sclerosis.

V and J are TRBV6-1 and TRBJ1-1, with D possibly being TRBD1 (6 bases). The CDR3 is 14 residues long. Germline loops: CDR1 MNHNS, CDR2 SASEGT. V was trimmed by 7 bases and J by 4 bases, leaving 16 bases between them. The chain's CDR3 is CASITGMLGTEAFF. In DNA, the CDR3 is TGTGCCAGCATCACAGGGATGTTGGGCACTGAAGCTTTCTTT.

This chain connects TRBV28 to TRBJ2-5; 7 bases match TRBD2. Germline-derived CDR1 and CDR2 are MDHEN and SYDVKM. The junction had 12 bases not matched to a gene; V was cut back by 6 bases and J by 5 bases. The CDR3 is made up of 15 amino acids. This CDR3 reads CASSHDGEGSETQYF. The CDR3 nucleotides are TGTGCCAGCAGCCACGATGGGGAGGGTTCGGAGACCCAGTACTTC.

The chain carries TRBV29-1 and TRBJ2-1; the match to TRBD2 covers 10 bases. The CDR3 length is 15 residues. The germline CDR1 and CDR2 sequences are SQVTM and ANQGSEA. Trimming took 3 bases from V and 5 from J; bases not matched to a gene: 7. In nucleotides, the CDR3 is TGCAGCGTTGAGTGGCTAGCGGGGGACCACAATGAGCAGTTCTTC. Translation gives CSVEWLAGDHNEQFF.

The V and J genes are TRBV20-1 and TRBJ2-5, with 15 bases aligning to TRBD2. This CDR3 is built from 16 residues. CDR1 DFQATT and CDR2 SNEGSKA come from the germline V gene (reference sequence). The V and J ends lost 4 bases and 5 bases, in that order; junction bases with no gene match: 8. CDR3 DNA sequence: TGCAGTGCTAAACCGGGACTAGCGGGGGGTAGGGAGACCCAGTACTTC. Protein sequence: CSAKPGLAGGRETQYF.

In this sample, this clonotype turned up a few times. V gene TRBV9 combines with J gene TRBJ2-5; D is unclear. V was shortened by 4 bases and J by 2 bases, with 9 bases between the two germline ends. The germline V gene encodes CDR1 SGDLS and CDR2 YYNGEE. CDR3 size: 13 residues. The CDR3 nucleotides are TGTGCCAGCAGCTCGCGGCCTCAAGAGACCCAGTACTTC. Amino acids: CASSSRPQETQYF.

The chain is built from TRBV12-5 and TRBJ2-1, with TRBD2 matching over 8 bases. The CDR3 runs 13 residues. Germline V gene sequence: CDR1 LGHNT, CDR2 FRNRAP. J gave up 6 bases and V 3 bases, and 1 base lay outside the gene matches. The CDR3 nucleotides are TGTGCTAGTGGTTTTACTAGCGGCAATGAGCAGTTCTTC. As protein: CASGFTSGNEQFF.

The chain links TRBV20-1 to TRBJ2-1; 7 bases line up with TRBD1. CDR1 is DFQATT and CDR2 is SNEGSKA in the germline V gene (reference sequence). V was clipped by 3 bases and J by 2 bases; unmatched bases: 7. This CDR3 region has 15 residues. The CDR3 DNA reads TGCAGTGCTAGTGAAACAGGGGTCCCCTACAATGAGCAGTTCTTC. Its translation: CSASETGVPYNEQFF.

The chain couples TRBV4-1 to TRBJ2-1, with 7 bases identical to TRBD2. The germline gives CDR1 MGHRA, CDR2 YSYEKL. V lost 3 bases, J lost 0 bases, and 2 bases stayed unmatched. The CDR3 extends over 15 amino acids. CDR3: CASSHRTSSYNEQFF. The CDR3 region has the DNA TGCGCCAGCAGCCATCGGACTAGCTCCTACAATGAGCAGTTCTTC.

This chain joins TRBV7-3 and TRBJ1-2, with D possibly being TRBD1 (5 bases). Germline V gives CDR1 SGHTA, CDR2 FQGTGA. The V end was cut by 5 bases, the J end by 0 bases, with 22 bases between. This CDR3 contains 18 residues. The CDR3 DNA follows: TGTGCCAGCAGCCCGAAAATACCCAGGACAACTACTAACTATGGCTACACCTTC. Amino acids: CASSPKIPRTTTNYGYTF.

This chain links TRBV20-1 with TRBJ1-5; the D gene is possibly TRBD1 (6 bases). Germline V lookup: CDR1 DFQATT, CDR2 SNEGSKA (reference sequence). The V and J ends lost 5 bases and 6 bases respectively, with 20 bases between them. The CDR3 totals 15 residues. In DNA form, the CDR3 reads TGCAGTGCTGTCCGAATTTCCAGGGGAACTCAGCCCCAGCATTTT. Its translation: CSAVRISRGTQPQHF.

The V gene is TRBV27, the J gene TRBJ2-3; 9 nucleotides align to TRBD1. Germline CDR1 is MNHEY and CDR2 is SMNVEV (reference sequence). The CDR3 has 13 residues. Trimming removed 5 bases from V and 8 bases from J; junction bases left unmatched: 5. In nucleotides, the CDR3 is TGTGCCAGCAGTGGGGACAGGGTCGGTACGCAGTATTTT. It codes for CASSGDRVGTQYF.